This TCR beta chain was recorded in a study of blood T cells in healthy people across ages. Then a second PCR, running about 6 to 11 cycles, was carried out with a sample-barcoded 5' primer and a J-beta primer mix. Every cDNA was tagged by a template-switch adaptor with 12 random nucleotides. Each sample provided no less than 2.5 million CDR3-containing paired-end reads. TCRdb itself ran the 5' RACE reads through MiXCR, one entry per CDR3 protein. The profile shows over 600,000 distinct CDR3 sequences, 56% of them singletons. Deletions cut 7 bases from V and 8 bases from J, with 14 bases between. This CDR3 has 12 residues. The germline V gene has CDR1 MNHEY and CDR2 SVGAGI. Drawn from each donor were 8.5 to 10 milliliters of peripheral blood.

The sequence came from a middle-aged man in good health. V usage is TRBV6-5 and J usage is TRBJ1-2; a weak D match, TRBD1 (6 bases). The sample taken for sequencing was blood. CDR3 in DNA: TGTGCCAGCAAGCAGGGACAAGGAGGCTACACCTTC. Its translation is CASKQGQGGYTF.